This note documents a single T cell receptor beta chain sequence. Its antigen is unknown. PCR used 60 Vbeta primers and 13 Jbeta primers. TCRdb's table, derived via immunoSEQ multiplex PCR, lists solely in-frame clones and lacks some. Of about 110,000 clones detected, around 79% appear once; the ten largest clones hold about 3.1%. This record comes from a study of cytomegalovirus exposure and HLA in healthy donors. Overall study: A prior analysis found 117 million unique TCR beta sequences from approximately 200 million T cells. The Caucasian-associated ancestry cluster held 65% to 85% of 398 genotyped donors. Whole-study findings and limits: Within the data, a cluster of highly shared sequence variants was likely a sequencing artifact.

CDR3 size: 14 residues. With 5 bases removed from V and 9 bases from J, the gap between germline ends came to 14 bases. Germline V gives CDR1 SGHDN, CDR2 FVKESK. The material sequenced was PBMCs. The V gene is TRBV14, the J gene TRBJ1-6; no clear D. This TCR came from a woman in her 40s in good health and CMV-seronegative. CDR3 in DNA: TGTGCCAGCAGCTTCTCGGGTCAAGGTTCACCCCTCCACTTT. Translating gives CASSFSGQGSPLHF.